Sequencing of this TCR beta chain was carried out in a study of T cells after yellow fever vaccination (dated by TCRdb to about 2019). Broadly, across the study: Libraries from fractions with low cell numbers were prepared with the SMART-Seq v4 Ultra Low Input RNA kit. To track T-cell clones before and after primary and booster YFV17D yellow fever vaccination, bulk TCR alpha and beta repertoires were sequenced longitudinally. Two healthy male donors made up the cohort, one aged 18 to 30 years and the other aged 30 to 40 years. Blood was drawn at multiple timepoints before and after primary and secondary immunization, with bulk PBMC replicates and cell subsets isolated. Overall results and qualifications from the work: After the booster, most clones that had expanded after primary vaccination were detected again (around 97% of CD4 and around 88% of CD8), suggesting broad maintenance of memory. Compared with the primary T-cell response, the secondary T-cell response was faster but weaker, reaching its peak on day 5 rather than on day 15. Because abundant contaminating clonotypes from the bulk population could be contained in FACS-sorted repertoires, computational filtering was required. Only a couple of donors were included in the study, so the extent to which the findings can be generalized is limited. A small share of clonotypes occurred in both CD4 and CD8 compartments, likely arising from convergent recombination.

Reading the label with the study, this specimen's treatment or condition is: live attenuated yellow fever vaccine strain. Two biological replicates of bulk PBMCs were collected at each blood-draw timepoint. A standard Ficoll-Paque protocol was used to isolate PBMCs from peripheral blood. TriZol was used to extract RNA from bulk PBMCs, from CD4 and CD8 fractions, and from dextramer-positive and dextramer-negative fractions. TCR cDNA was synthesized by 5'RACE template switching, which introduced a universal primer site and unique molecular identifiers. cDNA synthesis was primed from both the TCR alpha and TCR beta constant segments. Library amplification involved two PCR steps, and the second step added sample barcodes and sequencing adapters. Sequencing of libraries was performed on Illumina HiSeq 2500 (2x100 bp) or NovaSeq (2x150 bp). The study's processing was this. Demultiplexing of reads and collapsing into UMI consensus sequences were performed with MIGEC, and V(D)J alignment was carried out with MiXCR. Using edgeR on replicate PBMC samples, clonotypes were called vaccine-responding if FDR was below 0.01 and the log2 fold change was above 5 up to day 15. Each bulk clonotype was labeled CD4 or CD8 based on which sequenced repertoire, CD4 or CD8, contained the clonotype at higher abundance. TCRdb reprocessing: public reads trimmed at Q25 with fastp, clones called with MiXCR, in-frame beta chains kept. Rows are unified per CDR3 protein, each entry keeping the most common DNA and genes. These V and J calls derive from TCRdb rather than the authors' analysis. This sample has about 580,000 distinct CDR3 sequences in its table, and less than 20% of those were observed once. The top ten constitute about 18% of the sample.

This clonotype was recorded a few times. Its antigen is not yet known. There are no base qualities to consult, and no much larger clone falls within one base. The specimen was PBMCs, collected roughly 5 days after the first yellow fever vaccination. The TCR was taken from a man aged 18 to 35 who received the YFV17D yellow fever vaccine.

The bases are TGCGCCAGCAGCCAAACGGTAAGCCCCGAGCAGTACTTC. Translated, this is CASSQTVSPEQYF. The rearranged segments are TRBV4-1 and TRBJ2-7, with no confident D gene call. Spanning cysteine to phenylalanine, the CDR3 consists of 13 amino acids. Here the CDR3 DNA is all that survives: 39 bases in frame from base 1. The germline ends are 11 bases apart after V is trimmed by 2 bases and J by 6 bases. Via the germline V gene, CDR1 is MGHRA and CDR2 YSYEKL.